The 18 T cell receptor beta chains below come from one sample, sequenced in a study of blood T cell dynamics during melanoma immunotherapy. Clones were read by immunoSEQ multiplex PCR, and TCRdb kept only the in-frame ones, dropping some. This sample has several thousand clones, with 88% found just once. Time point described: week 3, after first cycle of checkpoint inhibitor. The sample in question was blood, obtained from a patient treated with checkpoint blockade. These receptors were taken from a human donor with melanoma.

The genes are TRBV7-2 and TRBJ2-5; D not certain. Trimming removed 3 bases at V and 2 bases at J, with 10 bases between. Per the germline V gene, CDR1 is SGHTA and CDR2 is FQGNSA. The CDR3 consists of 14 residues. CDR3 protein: CASSFGGRQETQYF. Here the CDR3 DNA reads TGTGCCAGCAGCTTCGGTGGGCGGCAAGAGACCCAGTACTTC.

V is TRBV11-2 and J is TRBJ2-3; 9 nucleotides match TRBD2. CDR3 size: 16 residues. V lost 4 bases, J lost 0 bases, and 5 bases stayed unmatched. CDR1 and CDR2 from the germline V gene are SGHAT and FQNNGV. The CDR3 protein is CASSSLAGWSTDTQYF. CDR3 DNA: TGTGCCAGCAGCTCTCTAGCGGGATGGAGCACAGATACGCAGTATTTT.

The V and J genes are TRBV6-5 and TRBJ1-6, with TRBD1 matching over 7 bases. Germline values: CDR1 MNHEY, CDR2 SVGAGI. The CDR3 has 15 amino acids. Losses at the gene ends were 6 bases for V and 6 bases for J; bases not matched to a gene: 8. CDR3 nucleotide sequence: TGTGCCAGCAGAACCTCGGGACAGATTAATTCACCCCTCCACTTT. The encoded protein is CASRTSGQINSPLHF.

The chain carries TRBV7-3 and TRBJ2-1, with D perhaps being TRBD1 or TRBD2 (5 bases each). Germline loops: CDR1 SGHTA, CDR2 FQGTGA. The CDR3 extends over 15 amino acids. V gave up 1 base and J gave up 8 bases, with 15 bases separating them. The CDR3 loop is CASSLIGAGWDEQFF. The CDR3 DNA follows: TGTGCCAGCAGCTTAATTGGGGCGGGTTGGGATGAGCAGTTCTTC.

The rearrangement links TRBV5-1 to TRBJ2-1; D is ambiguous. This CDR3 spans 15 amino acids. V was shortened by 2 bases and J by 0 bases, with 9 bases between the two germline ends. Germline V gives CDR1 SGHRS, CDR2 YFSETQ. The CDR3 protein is CASSLQYSSYNEQFF. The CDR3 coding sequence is TGCGCCAGCAGCTTACAGTACAGCTCCTACAATGAGCAGTTCTTC.

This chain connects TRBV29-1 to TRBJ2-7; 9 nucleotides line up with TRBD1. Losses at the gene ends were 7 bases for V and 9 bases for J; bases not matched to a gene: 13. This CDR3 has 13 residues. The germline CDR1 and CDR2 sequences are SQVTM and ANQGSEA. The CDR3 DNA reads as TGCAGCGCCCTGGGACAGGGAGTTTCAGGGCAGTACTTC. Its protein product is CSALGQGVSGQYF.

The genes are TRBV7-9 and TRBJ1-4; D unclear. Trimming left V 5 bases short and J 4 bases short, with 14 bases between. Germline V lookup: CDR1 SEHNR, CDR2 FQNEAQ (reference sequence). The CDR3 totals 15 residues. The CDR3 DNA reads TGTGCCAGCAGCACCCACAGCTACCTTAATGAAAAACTGTTTTTT. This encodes CASSTHSYLNEKLFF. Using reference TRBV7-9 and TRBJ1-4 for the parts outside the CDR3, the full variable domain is DTGVSQNPRHKITKRGQNVTFRCDPISEHNRLYWYRQTLGQGPEFLTYFQNEAQLEKSRLLSDRFSAERPKGSFSTLEIQRTEQGDSAMYLCASSTHSYLNEKLFFGSGTQLSVL.

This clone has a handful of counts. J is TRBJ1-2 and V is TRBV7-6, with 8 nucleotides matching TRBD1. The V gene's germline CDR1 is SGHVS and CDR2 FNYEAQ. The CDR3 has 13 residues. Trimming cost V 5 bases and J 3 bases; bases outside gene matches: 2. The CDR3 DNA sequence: TGTGCCAGCAGCCTGGGACAGGACTATGGCTACACCTTC. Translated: CASSLGQDYGYTF. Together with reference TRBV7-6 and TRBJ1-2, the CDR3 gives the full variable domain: GAGVSQSPRYKVTKRGQDVALRCDPISGHVSLYWYRQALGQGPEFLTYFNYEAQQDKSGLPNDRFSAERPEGSISTLTIQRTEQRDSAMYRCASSLGQDYGYTFGSGTRLTVV.

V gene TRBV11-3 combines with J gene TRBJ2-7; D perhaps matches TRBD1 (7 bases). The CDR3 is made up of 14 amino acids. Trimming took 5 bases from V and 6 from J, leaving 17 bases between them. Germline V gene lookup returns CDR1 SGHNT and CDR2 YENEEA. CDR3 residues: CASSQGGGSGEQYF. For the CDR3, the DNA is TGTGCCAGCAGCCAAGGAGGGGGCTCTGGCGAGCAGTACTTC.

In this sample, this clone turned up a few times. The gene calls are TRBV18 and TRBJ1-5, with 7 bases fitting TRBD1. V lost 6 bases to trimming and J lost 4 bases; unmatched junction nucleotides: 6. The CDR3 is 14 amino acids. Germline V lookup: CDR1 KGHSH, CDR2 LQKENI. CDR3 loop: CASSPSTGNQPQHF. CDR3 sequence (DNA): TGTGCCAGCTCGCCCTCGACAGGGAATCAGCCCCAGCATTTT.

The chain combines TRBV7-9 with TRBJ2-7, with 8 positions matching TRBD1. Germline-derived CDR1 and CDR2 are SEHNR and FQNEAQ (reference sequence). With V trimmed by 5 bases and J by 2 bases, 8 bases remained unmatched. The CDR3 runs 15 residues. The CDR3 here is CASSPRTGSPYEQYF. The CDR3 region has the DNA TGTGCCAGCAGCCCGCGGACAGGGTCGCCCTACGAGCAGTACTTC. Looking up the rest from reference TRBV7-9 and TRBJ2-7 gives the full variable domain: DTGVSQNPRHKITKRGQNVTFRCDPISEHNRLYWYRQTLGQGPEFLTYFQNEAQLEKSRLLSDRFSAERPKGSFSTLEIQRTEQGDSAMYLCASSPRTGSPYEQYFGPGTRLTVT.

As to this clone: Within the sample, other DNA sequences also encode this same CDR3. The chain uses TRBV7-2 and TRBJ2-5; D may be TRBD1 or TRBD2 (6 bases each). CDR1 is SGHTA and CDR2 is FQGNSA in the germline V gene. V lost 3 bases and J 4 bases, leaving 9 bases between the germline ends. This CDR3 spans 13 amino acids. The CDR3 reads CASSFGGGETQYF. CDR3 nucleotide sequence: TGTGCCAGCAGCTTTGGAGGGGGAGAGACCCAGTACTTC. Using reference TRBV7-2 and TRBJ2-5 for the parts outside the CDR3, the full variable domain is GAGVSQSPSNKVTEKGKDVELRCDPISGHTALYWYRQSLGQGLEFLIYFQGNSAPDKSGLPSDRFSAERTGGSVSTLTIQRTQQEDSAVYLCASSFGGGETQYFGPGTRLLVL.

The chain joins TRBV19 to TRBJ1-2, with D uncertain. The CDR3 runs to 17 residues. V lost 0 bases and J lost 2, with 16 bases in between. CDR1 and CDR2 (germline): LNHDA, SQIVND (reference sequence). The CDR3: CASSIDLSAGDNYGYTF. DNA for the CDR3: TGTGCCAGTAGTATAGATCTATCGGCAGGAGACAACTATGGCTACACCTTC.

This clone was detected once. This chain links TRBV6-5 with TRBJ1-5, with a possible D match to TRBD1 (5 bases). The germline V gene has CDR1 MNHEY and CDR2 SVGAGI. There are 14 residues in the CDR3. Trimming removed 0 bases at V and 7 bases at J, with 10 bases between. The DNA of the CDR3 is TGTGCCAGCAGTTACTCCGGGGCAGCCCAGCCCCAGCATTTT. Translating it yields CASSYSGAAQPQHF.

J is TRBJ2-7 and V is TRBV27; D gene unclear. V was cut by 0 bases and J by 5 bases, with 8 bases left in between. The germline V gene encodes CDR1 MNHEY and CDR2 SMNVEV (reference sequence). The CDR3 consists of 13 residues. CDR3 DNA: TGTGCCAGCAGTTTATCGAGGACCGACGAGCAGTACTTC. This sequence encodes CASSLSRTDEQYF.

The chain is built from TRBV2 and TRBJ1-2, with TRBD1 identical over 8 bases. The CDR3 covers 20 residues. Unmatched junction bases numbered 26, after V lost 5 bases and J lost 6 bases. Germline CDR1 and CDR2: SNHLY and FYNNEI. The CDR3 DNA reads TGTGCCAGCAGTCCAGAACGAGCAGGCTCCCGACAGGGGAGTCGCCATGGCTACACCTTC. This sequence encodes CASSPERAGSRQGSRHGYTF. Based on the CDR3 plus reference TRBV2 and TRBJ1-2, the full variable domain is EPEVTQTPSHQVTQMGQEVILRCVPISNHLYFYWYRQILGQKVEFLVSFYNNEISEKSEIFDDQFSVERPDGSNFTLKIRSTKLEDSAMYFCASSPERAGSRQGSRHGYTFGSGTRLTVV.

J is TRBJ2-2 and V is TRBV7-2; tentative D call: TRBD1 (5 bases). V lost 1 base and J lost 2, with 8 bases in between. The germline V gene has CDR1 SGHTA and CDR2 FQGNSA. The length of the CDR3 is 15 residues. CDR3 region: CASSLGTSNTGELFF. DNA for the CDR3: TGTGCCAGCAGCTTAGGGACAAGCAACACCGGGGAGCTGTTTTTT.

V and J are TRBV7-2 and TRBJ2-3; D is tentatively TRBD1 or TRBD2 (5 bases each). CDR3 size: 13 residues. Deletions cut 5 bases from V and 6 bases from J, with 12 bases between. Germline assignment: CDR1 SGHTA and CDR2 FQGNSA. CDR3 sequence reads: CASSIREGDTQYF. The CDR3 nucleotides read TGTGCCAGCAGCATCAGAGAGGGGGATACGCAGTATTTT.